The 21 T cell receptor beta chains listed next were all sequenced from one sample in a study of PD-L1 blockade in urothelial cancer. Time point reported: peripheral blood 6 weeks after treatment start. Profiling relied on immunoSEQ multiplex PCR, and the TCRdb table lists in-frame clones only, not all of them. This table holds over 100,000 clones, about 91% found once. This specimen was PBMCs, taken around atezolizumab (anti-PD-L1) treatment. These receptors all stem from a man in his sixties with urothelial cancer.

The V and J genes are TRBV18 and TRBJ2-1; D possibly corresponds to TRBD2 (5 bases). V dropped 4 bases and J dropped 5 bases, with 15 bases sitting between them. Germline V gives CDR1 KGHSH, CDR2 LQKENI. The length of the CDR3 is 15 residues. DNA for the CDR3: TGTGCCAGCTCACTTCTCGGGAAGGCGAACAATGAGCAGTTCTTC. Residues: CASSLLGKANNEQFF.

CDR3 DNA sequence: TGTGCCAGCAGCCGTCGACTAGCGGGGGACAATGAGCAGTTCTTC. Its protein is CASSRRLAGDNEQFF. The gene calls are TRBV7-9 and TRBJ2-1, with 12 bases matching TRBD2. Germline loops: CDR1 SEHNR, CDR2 FQNEAQ (reference sequence). With 5 bases clipped from V and 5 bases from J, the junction kept 4 bases outside the gene matches. The CDR3 is 15 residues long.

V is TRBV7-2 and J is TRBJ2-7, with 8 bases fitting TRBD2. V lost 5 bases and J lost 2; bases outside the gene matches: 5. The germline V gene has CDR1 SGHTA and CDR2 FQGNSA. The CDR3 covers 14 residues. The CDR3 loop reads CASSLGLVTYEQYF. The DNA of the CDR3 is TGTGCCAGCAGCCTGGGACTAGTCACCTACGAGCAGTACTTC. The whole variable domain, filled in from reference TRBV7-2 and TRBJ2-7, reads GAGVSQSPSNKVTEKGKDVELRCDPISGHTALYWYRQSLGQGLEFLIYFQGNSAPDKSGLPSDRFSAERTGGSVSTLTIQRTQQEDSAVYLCASSLGLVTYEQYFGPGTRLTVT.

The J gene is TRBJ2-5, the V gene TRBV5-6; TRBD1 matches at 11 bases. The J segment lost 4 bases and the V segment lost 4 bases, leaving 12 bases of the junction unmatched. The CDR3 length is 17 residues. CDR1 and CDR2 from the germline V gene are SGHDT and YYEEEE. The CDR3 DNA follows: TGTGCCAGCAGCCGCGCCGGGACAGGGGGTTTGGGAGAGACCCAGTACTTC. Protein sequence: CASSRAGTGGLGETQYF.

The V and J genes are TRBV7-9 and TRBJ2-5, with a tentative D call TRBD2 (6 bases). Germline values: CDR1 SEHNR, CDR2 FQNEAQ (reference sequence). Trimming stripped 2 bases from V and 3 bases from J, with 7 bases between. This CDR3 has 13 amino acids. In nucleotides, the CDR3 is TGTGCCAGCAGCTTATCGGGAGAAGAGACCCAGTACTTC. Residues: CASSLSGEETQYF. Full variable domain (outside the CDR3, taken from reference TRBV7-9 and TRBJ2-5): DTGVSQNPRHKITKRGQNVTFRCDPISEHNRLYWYRQTLGQGPEFLTYFQNEAQLEKSRLLSDRFSAERPKGSFSTLEIQRTEQGDSAMYLCASSLSGEETQYFGPGTRLLVL.

The genes are TRBV7-9 and TRBJ2-5; 8 bases are a match to TRBD1. CDR3 length equals 13 residues. Germline V CDR1 and CDR2: SEHNR, FQNEAQ (reference sequence). The junction had 3 bases not matched to a gene; V was cut back by 4 bases and J by 5 bases. CDR3 DNA sequence: TGTGCCAGCAGCTCCAGGGGGCCTGAGACCCAGTACTTC. It specifies CASSSRGPETQYF.

This chain joins TRBV4-3 and TRBJ1-4; D is undetermined. V lost 1 base, J lost 3 bases, and 6 bases lay in between. CDR3 length: 14 amino acids. The germline V gene has CDR1 LGHNA and CDR2 YSLEER. The CDR3 sequence: CASSQAYSNEKLFF. CDR3 DNA sequence: TGCGCCAGCAGCCAAGCGTATTCTAATGAAAAACTGTTTTTT.

The chain carries TRBV23-1 and TRBJ2-7; 14 nucleotides align to TRBD2. TRBV23-1 belongs to the ORF category, with a function that is uncertain. After removal of 0 bases from V and 3 bases from J, the junction contained 4 bases not matched to a gene. The CDR3 spans 17 residues. CDR3 loop: CASSQSGGLAGDYEQYF. The CDR3 bases are TGCGCCAGCAGTCAATCGGGGGGACTAGCGGGAGACTACGAGCAGTACTTC.

The rearrangement uses TRBV6-1 and TRBJ2-2, with 8 bases that match TRBD1. CDR1 and CDR2 (germline): MNHNS, SASEGT. The CDR3 covers 17 residues. V gave up 1 base and J gave up 1 base; unmatched junction bases: 5. The CDR3 here is CASSEEIGQGNTGELFF. The CDR3 DNA follows: TGTGCCAGCAGTGAAGAAATAGGACAGGGGAACACCGGGGAGCTGTTTTTT.

This chain uses TRBV7-3 with TRBJ2-5; 7 bases line up with TRBD2. Germline V gene lookup returns CDR1 SGHTA and CDR2 FQGTGA. J gave up 4 bases and V 3 bases, and 5 bases lay outside the gene matches. CDR3 size: 14 residues. CDR3 amino acids: CASSLAGVGETQYF. The CDR3 region has the DNA TGTGCCAGCAGCTTGGCGGGAGTAGGAGAGACCCAGTACTTC.

J is TRBJ1-1 and V is TRBV4-3; D uncertain. The CDR3 totals 12 residues. Trimming left V 0 bases short and J 9 bases short, with 8 bases between. Germline-derived CDR1 and CDR2 are LGHNA and YSLEER. The DNA for the CDR3 is TGCGCCAGCAGCCAAGATCGGTCAAAAGCTTTCTTT. Amino acid sequence: CASSQDRSKAFF.

The V and J genes are TRBV28 and TRBJ2-4; D ambiguous. Germline V gene data show CDR1 as MDHEN and CDR2 as SYDVKM. This CDR3 is 12 amino acids long. V lost 2 bases and J lost 4, with 3 bases in between. This CDR3 is CASSLQKNIQYF. DNA of the CDR3: TGTGCCAGCAGTTTACAGAAAAACATTCAGTACTTC. Looking up the rest from reference TRBV28 and TRBJ2-4 gives the full variable domain: DVKVTQSSRYLVKRTGEKVFLECVQDMDHENMFWYRQDPGLGLRLIYFSYDVKMKEKGDIPEGYSVSREKKERFSLILESASTNQTSMYLCASSLQKNIQYFGAGTRLSVL.

The V and J genes are TRBV7-2 and TRBJ1-5; 7 bases align to TRBD1. From germline, CDR1 is SGHTA and CDR2 FQGNSA. The CDR3 runs 14 residues. With V trimmed by 8 bases and J by 6 bases, 10 bases remained unmatched. The CDR3 DNA reads TGTGCCAGCGGACCCGGACAGGTACCTCAGCCCCAGCATTTT. It specifies CASGPGQVPQPQHF.

The chain recombines TRBV5-4 with TRBJ2-5; 16 nucleotides agree with TRBD2. The germline CDR1 and CDR2 sequences are SGHNT and YYREEE (reference sequence). This CDR3 has 17 residues. The V and J ends lost 4 bases and 4 bases, in that order; junction bases with no gene match: 7. The CDR3 nucleotides are TGTGCCAGCAGCCCTGGGACTAGCGGGGGGGCTCCAGAGACCCAGTACTTC. The encoded protein is CASSPGTSGGAPETQYF. The whole variable domain, remainder taken from reference TRBV5-4 and TRBJ2-5, is ETGVTQSPTHLIKTRGQQVTLRCSSQSGHNTVSWYQQALGQGPQFIFQYYREEENGRGNFPPRFSGLQFPNYSSELNVNALELDDSALYLCASSPGTSGGAPETQYFGPGTRLLVL.

The rearrangement uses TRBV7-9 and TRBJ2-5; 10 nucleotides line up with TRBD1. The CDR3 contains 17 residues. Germline V gene lookup returns CDR1 SEHNR and CDR2 FQNEAQ (reference sequence). V shed 4 bases and J 5 bases; nucleotides not matched to a gene: 13. This CDR3 is CASSSPSGTGEVETQYF. CDR3 sequence (DNA): TGTGCCAGCAGCTCCCCATCCGGGACAGGGGAGGTTGAGACCCAGTACTTC.

This rearrangement joins TRBV20-1 to TRBJ1-2, with D perhaps TRBD1 (5 bases). This CDR3 is 11 amino acids long. The germline V gene encodes CDR1 DFQATT and CDR2 SNEGSKA (reference sequence). V was clipped by 8 bases and J by 8 bases, with 15 bases between them. The chain's CDR3 is CSTDWGRGYTF. The CDR3 coding sequence is TGCAGTACCGATTGGGGCCGCGGCTACACCTTC.

This chain connects TRBV7-9 to TRBJ2-7; maybe TRBD2 (6 bases). Germline CDR1 reads SEHNR; CDR2 reads FQNEAQ (reference sequence). The germline V and J ends were trimmed by 6 bases and 0 bases, with 12 bases remaining between them. This CDR3 contains 14 residues. In nucleotides, the CDR3 is TGTGCCAGCAGACAGGCGGGGAGCTCCTACGAGCAGTACTTC. Translation gives CASRQAGSSYEQYF.

The CDR3 nucleotides read TGTGCCAGCGTCCCCCCCAGCGGGGAGAGGGGCGAGCAGTACTTC. Protein sequence: CASVPPSGERGEQYF. The chain recombines TRBV2 with TRBJ2-7, with TRBD2 matching 7 bases. Per germline, CDR1 SNHLY and CDR2 FYNNEI. CDR3 length: 15 residues. V gave up 8 bases and J gave up 6 bases; unmatched junction bases: 16.

V gene TRBV6-5 combines with J gene TRBJ2-7; D is possibly TRBD2 (5 bases). The CDR3 extends over 14 amino acids. Germline CDR1 MNHEY, CDR2 SVGAGI. Trimming cost V 5 bases and J 6 bases, with 17 bases left between them. The CDR3 is CASSRTTSAGEQYF. The CDR3 bases are TGTGCCAGCAGTCGAACTACGTCGGCGGGCGAGCAGTACTTC.

CDR3 sequence reads: CASSDSITGSTGELFF. The CDR3 coding sequence is TGTGCCAGCAGTGACTCTATTACAGGATCCACCGGGGAGCTGTTTTTT. The J gene is TRBJ2-2, the V gene TRBV6-4, with D possibly TRBD1 on 5 matching bases. Deletions cut 0 bases from V and 4 bases from J, with 12 bases between. The CDR3 loop spans 16 amino acids. Germline assignment: CDR1 MRHNA and CDR2 SNTAGT.

This chain connects TRBV11-2 to TRBJ2-1; a weak D match, TRBD1 (5 bases). The CDR3 contains 14 residues. Looked up from germline, CDR1 is SGHAT and CDR2 is FQNNGV. V gave up 3 bases and J gave up 6 bases, with 12 bases separating them. CDR3 DNA: TGTGCCAGCAGCTTTATGCAGGGAATCAATGAGCAGTTCTTC. It specifies CASSFMQGINEQFF.